Shown below are 18 T cell receptor beta chains from a single sample sequenced in a study of blood T cell repertoires in COVID-19 (TCRdb year 2020). Libraries were built with the immunoSEQ multiplex PCR assay. The clones in this table, taken by TCRdb from immuneACCESS, are in-frame only. Not every clone is retained; where verified, under half of the shortfall comes from an unresolved V gene, and the cause of the rest is unknown. Across this sample there are 110,000 to 150,000 clones, with around 80% seen only once. Less than 7.5% of the sample is in the top ten clones. Sequenced input: PBMCs or T cells enriched from blood (not recorded which). The receptors derive from a woman aged 45-65 years who had recovered from COVID-19.

Only one count was recorded for this clone. This rearrangement joins TRBV20-1 to TRBJ2-2, with a weak D call TRBD2 (6 bases). This CDR3 is 15 amino acids long. Per the germline V gene, CDR1 is DFQATT and CDR2 is SNEGSKA (reference sequence). The V gene lost 3 bases and the J gene lost 1 base, with 12 bases spanning the gap. This CDR3 is CSASAGRGNTGELFF. The CDR3 DNA is TGCAGTGCTAGTGCAGGGCGGGGGAACACCGGGGAGCTGTTTTTT.

The genes are TRBV3-1 (or the pseudogene TRBV3-2) and TRBJ1-3; unclear D gene. Germline V gene sequence: CDR1 LGHDT, CDR2 YNNKEL (reference sequence). Between the trimmed V and J ends, which lost 5 bases and 0 bases, there was a span of 17 bases. This CDR3 spans 17 amino acids. The CDR3: CASSSRLKRSSGNTIYF. CDR3 sequence (DNA): TGTGCCAGCAGCTCCAGACTCAAAAGAAGCTCTGGAAACACCATATATTTT.

V usage is TRBV18 and J usage is TRBJ1-6, with a weak D call TRBD1 (6 bases). The CDR3 is 17 residues long. The V and J ends lost 2 bases and 7 bases respectively, with 18 bases between them. Germline V gene lookup returns CDR1 KGHSH and CDR2 LQKENI. This CDR3 reads CASSPGAGAKTNSPLHF. In DNA form, the CDR3 reads TGTGCCAGCTCACCAGGGGCAGGGGCGAAAACGAATTCACCCCTCCACTTT.

This rearrangement joins TRBV11-1 to TRBJ1-1; 7 positions match TRBD1. CDR1 SGHAT and CDR2 FQDESV come from the germline V gene (reference sequence). V lost 6 bases, J lost 6 bases, and 4 bases stayed unmatched. The CDR3 covers 12 residues. CDR3 sequence: CASSSDRSEAFF. CDR3 nucleotide sequence: TGTGCCAGCAGTTCGGACAGGTCTGAAGCTTTCTTT.

This clone was seen only a few times. The V gene is TRBV7-9, the J gene TRBJ2-6; D gene ambiguous. CDR1 is SEHNR, CDR2 FQNEAQ, per germline (reference sequence). The CDR3 sequence is 15 residues long. Trimming shortened V by 3 bases and J by 0 bases, and 6 bases separated the two germline ends. CDR3 nucleotide sequence: TGTGCCAGCAGCTTGGTAGACTCTGGGGCCAACGTCCTGACTTTC. It yields the protein CASSLVDSGANVLTF.

This chain's CDR3 is CASSSGQNYGYTF. CDR3 in DNA: TGTGCCAGCAGTTCCGGACAGAACTATGGCTACACCTTC. This chain connects TRBV28 to TRBJ1-2; possibly TRBD1 for D (6 bases). Deletions cut 4 bases from V and 2 bases from J, with 8 bases between. This CDR3 contains 13 residues. Per germline, CDR1 MDHEN and CDR2 SYDVKM.

This clone has just a few counts. The chain couples TRBV20-1 to TRBJ1-4; 9 bases agree with TRBD1. Germline V gene data show CDR1 as DFQATT and CDR2 as SNEGSKA (reference sequence). The CDR3 sequence is 14 residues long. V shed 3 bases, J shed 4 bases, and the junction held 3 bases outside the gene matches. CDR3 sequence reads: CSASRQGGNEKLFF. In DNA, the CDR3 is TGCAGTGCTAGTCGACAGGGGGGTAATGAAAAACTGTTTTTT.

This rearrangement joins TRBV7-2 to TRBJ2-5; 8 nucleotides agree with TRBD1. Germline lookup yields CDR1 SGHTA and CDR2 FQGNSA. The CDR3 is made up of 15 amino acids. With 1 base clipped from V and 5 bases from J, the junction kept 6 bases outside the gene matches. The CDR3 sequence: CASSLGQGRGETQYF. The CDR3 DNA reads as TGTGCCAGCAGCTTAGGACAGGGGAGAGGTGAGACCCAGTACTTC.

The chain recombines TRBV28 with TRBJ1-1, with 7 bases aligning to TRBD1. V was pared by 5 bases and J by 2 bases, with 8 bases of the junction left unmatched. This CDR3 spans 15 amino acids. Germline V gives CDR1 MDHEN, CDR2 SYDVKM. CDR3 amino acids: CASSLLGGANTEAFF. CDR3 bases: TGTGCCAGCAGTCTCCTAGGGGGCGCAAACACTGAAGCTTTCTTT.

The CDR3 DNA reads as TGCAGCGTTGGCCCAGACAGACGGGCAAGGAGCACAGATACGCAGTATTTT. Amino acids: CSVGPDRRARSTDTQYF. The V call is TRBV29-1, the J call TRBJ2-3, with D perhaps matching TRBD1 (5 bases). Germline V lookup: CDR1 SQVTM, CDR2 ANQGSEA. This CDR3 spans 17 amino acids. V shed 4 bases and J shed 0 bases, with 20 bases lying between them.

The V gene is TRBV7-8, the J gene TRBJ2-1; 7 bases fit TRBD2. The germline gives CDR1 SGHVS, CDR2 FQNEAQ. The CDR3 loop spans 17 amino acids. The ends lost 1 base at V and 7 bases at J; junction bases unmatched: 13. The CDR3 nucleotides read TGTGCCAGCAGCTTAGGGGTGGGGCGGGGGTCCCGAAATGAGCAGTTCTTC. Translating it yields CASSLGVGRGSRNEQFF.

The CDR3 spells CASSSQTVSTGELFF. The CDR3 DNA reads as TGTGCCAGCAGCTCCCAGACAGTCTCCACCGGGGAGCTGTTTTTT. J is TRBJ2-2 and V is TRBV11-2, with D possibly TRBD1 on 5 matching bases. Trimming removed 4 bases from V and 4 bases from J, with 13 bases in between. The CDR3 extends over 15 amino acids. Germline CDR1 reads SGHAT; CDR2 reads FQNNGV. The variable domain in full, completed from reference TRBV11-2 and TRBJ2-2, reads EAGVAQSPRYKIIEKRQSVAFWCNPISGHATLYWYQQILGQGPKLLIQFQNNGVVDDSQLPKDRFSAERLKGVDSTLKIQPAKLEDSAVYLCASSSQTVSTGELFFGEGSRLTVL.

The V call is TRBV6-4, the J call TRBJ2-2; 7 bases are a match to TRBD2. With V trimmed by 0 bases and J by 2 bases, 3 bases remained unmatched. The CDR3 is 16 residues long. CDR1 MRHNA and CDR2 SNTAGT come from the germline V gene. The chain's CDR3 is CASSDSGGDNTGELFF. The CDR3 DNA is TGTGCCAGCAGTGACTCGGGAGGGGACAACACCGGGGAGCTGTTTTTT.

The chain couples TRBV4-1 to TRBJ2-1; 10 nucleotides agree with TRBD2. The CDR3 loop spans 17 amino acids. The V gene end was trimmed by 3 bases and the J gene end by 0 bases; junction bases not matched to a gene: 5. CDR1 MGHRA and CDR2 YSYEKL come from the germline V gene. The CDR3 is CASSQGLAYSSYNEQFF. The CDR3 coding sequence is TGCGCCAGCAGCCAGGGACTAGCGTACAGCTCCTACAATGAGCAGTTCTTC.

This chain joins TRBV9 and TRBJ1-2, with D tentatively TRBD1 (6 bases). The V gene lost 3 bases and the J gene lost 6 bases, with 21 bases spanning the gap. The CDR3 contains 16 residues. The germline V gene encodes CDR1 SGDLS and CDR2 YYNGEE. The CDR3 DNA is TGTGCCAGCAGCGGTTACCGGGCAGGGGAAGATGATGGCTACACCTTC. Translation gives CASSGYRAGEDDGYTF.

The V and J genes are TRBV7-9 and TRBJ2-3; 8 bases agree with TRBD1. Germline V gene lookup returns CDR1 SEHNR and CDR2 FQNEAQ (reference sequence). CDR3 length equals 14 residues. With V trimmed by 5 bases and J by 3 bases, 4 bases remained unmatched. The CDR3 loop is CASSPRTGTDTQYF. CDR3 sequence (DNA): TGTGCCAGCAGCCCGCGGACAGGGACAGATACGCAGTATTTT.

The chain links TRBV13 to TRBJ2-1, with a tentative D call TRBD1 (5 bases). V was pared by 5 bases and J by 0 bases, with 14 bases between. CDR1 and CDR2 from the germline V gene are PRHDT and FYEKMQ (reference sequence). CDR3 size: 16 residues. Here the CDR3 reads CASSARRASSYNEQFF. The CDR3 DNA follows: TGTGCCAGCAGCGCCCGCAGGGCGAGCTCCTACAATGAGCAGTTCTTC.

The J gene is TRBJ1-1, the V gene TRBV28; the D gene is possibly TRBD1 (6 bases). Germline assignment: CDR1 MDHEN and CDR2 SYDVKM. V lost 6 bases, J lost 5 bases, and 22 bases lay in between. The CDR3 runs 16 residues. CDR3 in DNA: TGTGCCAGCAGATCTCTTGGGGGGGCGCTCGGAACTGAAGCTTTCTTT. Translation gives CASRSLGGALGTEAFF. Based on the CDR3 plus reference TRBV28 and TRBJ1-1, the full variable domain is DVKVTQSSRYLVKRTGEKVFLECVQDMDHENMFWYRQDPGLGLRLIYFSYDVKMKEKGDIPEGYSVSREKKERFSLILESASTNQTSMYLCASRSLGGALGTEAFFGQGTRLTVV.